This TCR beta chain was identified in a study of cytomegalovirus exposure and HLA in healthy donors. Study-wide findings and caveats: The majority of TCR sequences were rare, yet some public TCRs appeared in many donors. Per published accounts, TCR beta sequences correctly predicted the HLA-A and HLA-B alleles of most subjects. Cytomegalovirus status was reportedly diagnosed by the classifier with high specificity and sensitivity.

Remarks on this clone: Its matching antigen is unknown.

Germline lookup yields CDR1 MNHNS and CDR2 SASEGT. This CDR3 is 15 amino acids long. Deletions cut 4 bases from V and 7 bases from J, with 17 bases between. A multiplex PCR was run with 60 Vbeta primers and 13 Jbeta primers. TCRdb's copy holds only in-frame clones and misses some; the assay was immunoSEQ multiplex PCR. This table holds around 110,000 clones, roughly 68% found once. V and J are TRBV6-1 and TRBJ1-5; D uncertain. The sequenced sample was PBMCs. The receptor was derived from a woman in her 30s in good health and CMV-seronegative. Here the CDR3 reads CASSGPRLGLQPQHF. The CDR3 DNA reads TGTGCCAGCAGTGGGCCCAGGTTAGGTCTCCAGCCCCAGCATTTT.